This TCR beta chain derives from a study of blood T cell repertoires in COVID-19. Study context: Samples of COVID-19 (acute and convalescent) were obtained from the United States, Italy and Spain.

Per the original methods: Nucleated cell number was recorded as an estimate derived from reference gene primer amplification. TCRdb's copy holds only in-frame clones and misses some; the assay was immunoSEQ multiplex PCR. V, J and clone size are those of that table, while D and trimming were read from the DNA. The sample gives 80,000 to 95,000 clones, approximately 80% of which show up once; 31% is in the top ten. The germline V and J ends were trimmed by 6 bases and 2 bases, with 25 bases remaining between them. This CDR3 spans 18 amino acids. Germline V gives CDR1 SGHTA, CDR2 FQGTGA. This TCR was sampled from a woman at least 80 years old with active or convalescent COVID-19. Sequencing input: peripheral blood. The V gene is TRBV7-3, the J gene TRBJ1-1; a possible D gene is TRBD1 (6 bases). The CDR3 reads CASSPFPTGFYGNTEAFF. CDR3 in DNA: TGTGCCAGCAGTCCGTTCCCAACAGGGTTTTACGGTAACACTGAAGCTTTCTTT.